A selection of T cell receptor beta chains follows, all from one sample in a study of blood T cell repertoires in COVID-19. Measured with immunoSEQ multiplex PCR; TCRdb has only the in-frame clones, and not every one. The table records some 200,000 clones, nearly 90% of them present only once. Material for sequencing was peripheral blood. The receptors come from a woman between 18 and 29 years old who had recovered from COVID-19. Both conserved end residues are part of each CDR3. D genes are given only for firm matches. A row's size may be missing; if present it is once, few, many or a size class.

cdr3_aa cdr3_nt j_call cdr3_length d_call clone_size v_call
CASSPRASGRRDYNEQFF TGTGCCAGCAGCCCCCGGGCTAGCGGGAGGAGGGACTACAATGAGCAGTTCTTC TRBJ2-1 18 TRBD2 once TRBV7-9
CASRVGRDSPLHF TGTGCCAGCAGAGTGGGGAGGGATTCACCCCTCCACTTT TRBJ1-6 13 . . TRBV2
CASDPKSGRASGTGELFF TGCGCCAGCGATCCCAAAAGCGGGAGGGCCTCCGGCACCGGGGAGCTGTTTTTT TRBJ2-2 18 TRBD2 few TRBV10-2
CASSQGSTGAGNQPQHF TGCGCCAGCAGCCAAGGAAGTACAGGGGCTGGGAATCAGCCCCAGCATTTT TRBJ1-5 17 TRBD1 . TRBV4-1
CASSGAGRQQETQYF TGTGCCAGCAGTGGGGCGGGACGCCAACAAGAGACCCAGTACTTC TRBJ2-5 15 . few TRBV25-1
CASTPGGSYGYTF TGTGCCAGCACCCCTGGGGGGAGCTATGGCTACACCTTC TRBJ1-2 13 . . TRBV7-8
CASSSPGLADHTDTQYF TGTGCCAGCAGCTCCCCGGGACTAGCGGACCACACAGATACGCAGTATTTT TRBJ2-3 17 TRBD2 . TRBV7-3
CASSQDLAYANYGYTF TGCGCCAGCAGCCAAGATTTGGCATACGCTAACTATGGCTACACCTTC TRBJ1-2 16 . . TRBV4-3
CASSRAHEHPGELFF TGTGCCAGCAGCCGGGCCCATGAACACCCCGGGGAGCTGTTTTTT TRBJ2-2 15 . once TRBV3-1/TRBV3-2
CASSPLGGRAMGEQFF TGTGCCAGCTCCCCGTTGGGCGGGAGGGCCATGGGTGAGCAGTTCTTC TRBJ2-1 16 TRBD2 . TRBV3-1/TRBV3-2
CSATDRGLSYNEQFF TGCAGCGCTACGGACAGGGGGCTTTCCTACAATGAGCAGTTCTTC TRBJ2-1 15 TRBD1 . TRBV29-1
CAWSVSGPRRLNQPQHF TGTGCCTGGAGTGTATCCGGCCCGCGGCGATTAAATCAGCCCCAGCATTTT TRBJ1-5 17 . . TRBV30
CASSCRKGVYGYTF TGTGCCAGCAGTTGTCGCAAAGGGGTCTATGGCTACACCTTC TRBJ1-2 14 . once TRBV7-3
CASSQLGAGVVGNTIYF TGTGCCAGCAGCCAATTGGGCGCAGGGGTAGTCGGAAACACCATATATTTT TRBJ1-3 17 . . TRBV14
CASSRGTGLGSGNTIYF TGTGCCAGCAGCCGCGGGACAGGGCTGGGGTCTGGAAACACCATATATTTT TRBJ1-3 17 TRBD1 . TRBV13
CASSLGSGSAYEQYF TGCGCCAGCAGCTTGGGGAGCGGGAGTGCCTACGAGCAGTACTTC TRBJ2-7 15 TRBD2 . TRBV5-1
CASSDKKRQGSPLHF TGTGCCAGCAGCGACAAGAAAAGACAGGGTTCACCCCTCCACTTT TRBJ1-6 15 TRBD1 . TRBV2
CASSGSSGTNTDTQYF TGTGCCAGCAGCGGCAGTAGCGGGACCAACACAGATACGCAGTATTTT TRBJ2-3 16 TRBD2 once TRBV9
CASSEGQSSNQPQHF TGTGCCAGCAGTGAAGGACAGTCCAGCAATCAGCCCCAGCATTTT TRBJ1-5 15 . . TRBV2
CASSSRAGLAGGPPYNEQFF TGTGCCAGCAGTTCCAGGGCGGGACTAGCGGGAGGGCCCCCCTACAATGAGCAGTTCTTC TRBJ2-1 20 TRBD2 . TRBV6-2/TRBV6-3
CASSEGQGANTGELFF TGTGCCAGCAGCGAGGGACAGGGGGCCAACACCGGGGAGCTGTTTTTT TRBJ2-2 16 TRBD1 . TRBV9
CASSPGSSTDTQYF TGTGCCAGCAGCCCGGGAAGTAGCACAGATACGCAGTATTTT TRBJ2-3 14 . . TRBV9
CASTLDMTSTDTQYF TGTGCCAGTACCCTGGACATGACTAGCACAGATACGCAGTATTTT TRBJ2-3 15 . . TRBV19
CASSNHRQGTGWTGELFF TGTGCCAGCAGCAACCACCGACAGGGTACAGGGTGGACCGGGGAGCTGTTTTTT TRBJ2-2 18 TRBD1 . TRBV3-1/TRBV3-2
CASSPLVVTDTQYF TGTGCCAGCAGCCCTCTAGTCGTCACAGATACGCAGTATTTT TRBJ2-3 14 . . TRBV7-7
CASSYSGGSYNEQFF TGTGCCAGCAGTTACTCCGGGGGCTCCTACAATGAGCAGTTCTTC TRBJ2-1 15 . once TRBV6-5
CASLRTSGSYEQYF TGTGCCAGCCTCAGGACTAGCGGGTCCTACGAGCAGTACTTC TRBJ2-7 14 TRBD2 once TRBV6-5
CASSLVFSRVTEAFF TGTGCCAGCAGCTTGGTTTTTTCCCGAGTCACTGAAGCTTTCTTT TRBJ1-1 15 . . TRBV5-6
CASSLAGQGHAGELFF TGCGCCAGCAGCTTGGCGGGACAGGGACACGCCGGGGAGCTGTTTTTT TRBJ2-2 16 TRBD1 . TRBV5-1